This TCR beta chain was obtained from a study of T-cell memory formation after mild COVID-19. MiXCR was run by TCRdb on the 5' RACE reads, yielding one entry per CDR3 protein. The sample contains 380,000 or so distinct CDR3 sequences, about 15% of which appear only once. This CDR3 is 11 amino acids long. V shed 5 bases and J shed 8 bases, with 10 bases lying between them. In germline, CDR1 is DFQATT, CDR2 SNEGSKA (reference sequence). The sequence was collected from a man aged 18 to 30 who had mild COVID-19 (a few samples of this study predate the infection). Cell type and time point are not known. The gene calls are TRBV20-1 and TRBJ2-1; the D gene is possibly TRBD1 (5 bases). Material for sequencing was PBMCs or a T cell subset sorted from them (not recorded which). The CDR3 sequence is CSAQGLDEQFF. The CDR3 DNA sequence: TGCAGTGCTCAGGGTCTCGATGAGCAGTTCTTC.